The 18 T cell receptor beta chains in this list originate from one sample, sequenced in a study of monozygotic twins with inflammatory bowel disease. TCRdb re-called the 5' RACE reads and catalogs CDR3 proteins one per entry, DNA excluded. The sample totals fewer than 350,000 distinct CDR3 sequences. Source material: blood. Receptors originate from a human donor with ulcerative colitis or Crohn's disease, or a healthy co-twin of an affected twin (not recorded which).

The V and J genes are TRBV20-1 and TRBJ1-5; TCRdb outputs TRBD1, but without DNA this stays unchecked. This CDR3 is 14 amino acids long. Germline-derived CDR1 and CDR2 are DFQATT and SNEGSKA (reference sequence). The CDR3 protein is CSARGEDRGQPQHF.

The chain is built from TRBV5-1 and TRBJ2-7; the TCRdb D gene call, TRBD1, has no DNA to confirm it. Germline V gives CDR1 SGHRS, CDR2 YFSETQ. This CDR3 comprises 13 residues. The CDR3: CASSLVGAVEQYF.

The V call is TRBV21-1, the J call TRBJ2-3; there is no DNA to check the TCRdb D call of TRBD2. TRBV21-1 is tagged as a pseudogene. There are 15 residues in the CDR3. This chain's CDR3 is CASIILEDMADTQYF.

V gene TRBV7-3 combines with J gene TRBJ1-6. The CDR3 has 16 amino acids. Germline-derived CDR1 and CDR2 are SGHTA and FQGTGA. The CDR3 is CASRTEKSSYNSPLHF.

V is TRBV7-8 and J is TRBJ1-1; the D call from TCRdb, TRBD1, cannot be confirmed without DNA. This CDR3 spans 15 amino acids. The germline V gene has CDR1 SGHVS and CDR2 FQNEAQ. The CDR3 is CASSLLDRDITEAFF.

The chain joins TRBV7-3 to TRBJ2-1. Germline V gives CDR1 SGHTA, CDR2 FQGTGA. This CDR3 spans 16 amino acids. The CDR3 reads CASSMPRGSSYNEQFF. Combining the CDR3 with reference TRBV7-3 and TRBJ2-1 gives the whole variable domain GAGVSQTPSNKVTEKGKYVELRCDPISGHTALYWYRQSLGQGPEFLIYFQGTGAADDSGLPNDRFFAVRPEGSVSTLKIQRTERGDSAVYLCASSMPRGSSYNEQFFGPGTRLTVL.

The V gene is TRBV28, the J gene TRBJ2-3; without DNA, the TCRdb call of TRBD2 cannot be checked. Germline values: CDR1 MDHEN, CDR2 SYDVKM. The CDR3 is 13 residues long. Here the CDR3 reads CASSAGAEDTQYF.

This chain links TRBV25-1 with TRBJ2-1; TCRdb designates TRBD1, a call that cannot be tested without DNA. The CDR3 sequence is 16 residues long. Germline V CDR1 and CDR2: MGHDK, SYGVNS. CDR3: CASSDPRDRPYNEQFF.

This chain uses TRBV9 with TRBJ1-1. The germline V gene encodes CDR1 SGDLS and CDR2 YYNGEE. This CDR3 contains 15 residues. CDR3 residues: CASSVFAGLNTEAFF.

The chain combines TRBV10-3 with TRBJ1-1. This CDR3 has 14 residues. The V gene's germline CDR1 is ENHRY and CDR2 SYGVKD. The CDR3 spells CAISRGGKNTEAFF.

This rearrangement joins TRBV20-1 to TRBJ2-3; without DNA, the TCRdb call of TRBD2 cannot be checked. This CDR3 contains 15 residues. CDR1 DFQATT and CDR2 SNEGSKA come from the germline V gene (reference sequence). This chain's CDR3 is CSARYFTRSTDTQYF.

The rearrangement links TRBV29-1 to TRBJ2-3; TCRdb returns TRBD1, unconfirmable since there is no DNA. The CDR3 extends over 13 amino acids. Germline V gene data show CDR1 as SQVTM and CDR2 as ANQGSEA. The CDR3 protein is CSADSGAGDTQYF.

The chain's CDR3 is CASGTDRGNQPQHF. The J gene is TRBJ1-5, the V gene TRBV12-5; the D gene TCRdb calls, TRBD1, cannot be checked with no DNA. Germline V gives CDR1 LGHNT, CDR2 FRNRAP. This CDR3 contains 14 residues.

CDR3: CATSRDLNRVYPPLHF. The chain is built from TRBV15 and TRBJ1-6; TCRdb lists TRBD1, though no DNA is available to test this call. The CDR3 has 16 residues. Germline V gene lookup returns CDR1 LNHNV and CDR2 YYDKDF (reference sequence).

The rearrangement joins TRBV28 to TRBJ2-5; absent DNA, TCRdb's TRBD1 call cannot be checked. Germline V CDR1 and CDR2: MDHEN, SYDVKM. The CDR3 loop spans 13 amino acids. The CDR3 loop reads CASTPGRRETQYF.

CDR3 protein: CASSFKPTGRGTNEQFF. The chain is built from TRBV7-9 and TRBJ2-1; the TCRdb D gene call, TRBD1, has no DNA to confirm it. CDR1 is SEHNR, CDR2 FQNEAQ, per germline (reference sequence). This CDR3 is 17 amino acids long.

This chain connects TRBV28 to TRBJ2-7; TCRdb reports TRBD1, a call that lacks DNA to check it against. The germline CDR1 and CDR2 sequences are MDHEN and SYDVKM. CDR3 size: 15 residues. The CDR3 reads CASNPQTGGVYEQYF. The variable domain in full, completed from reference TRBV28 and TRBJ2-7, reads DVKVTQSSRYLVKRTGEKVFLECVQDMDHENMFWYRQDPGLGLRLIYFSYDVKMKEKGDIPEGYSVSREKKERFSLILESASTNQTSMYLCASNPQTGGVYEQYFGPGTRLTVT.

This chain joins TRBV2 and TRBJ2-5; with no DNA, the TCRdb D assignment of TRBD2 cannot be verified. Germline assignment: CDR1 SNHLY and CDR2 FYNNEI. The CDR3 is 14 residues long. CDR3 in amino acids: CASTAGGGQETQYF.